This is a list of T cell receptor beta chains from one sample in a study of CD8+ T cells in alopecia areata. The data were produced by immunoSEQ multiplex PCR, yet TCRdb's version contains in-frame clones alone and is incomplete. The table includes approximately 180,000 clones, 50% to 75% detected once. The sample here was CD4+ T cells sorted from blood, taken at week 0. The receptor set was obtained from a human donor with alopecia areata. Both conserved end residues are trimmed from each CDR3.

V	J	CDR3
TRBV6-5	TRBJ2-7	ASSYSGTGSRQY
TRBV6-1	TRBJ1-2	ASSAGPGTTSNYGYT
TRBV30	TRBJ1-3	AWGTLSGNTIY
TRBV19	TRBJ2-7	ASSKTSGDRGVEQY
TRBV7-9	TRBJ2-3	ASSILAGGPDTQY
TRBV11-2	TRBJ1-1	ASSLSWTSSAEAF
TRBV29-1	TRBJ1-2	SVGDGGLGYGYT
TRBV2	TRBJ2-3	ASQPLLRRDTQY
TRBV30	TRBJ2-5	AWSVRRGSGETQY
TRBV29-1	TRBJ2-7	SVGRGYEQY
TRBV25-1	TRBJ2-7	ASTGGPPYEQY
TRBV29-1	TRBJ2-7	SVENGYEQY
TRBV5-1	TRBJ1-5	ASSLGDRPYQPQH
TRBV29-1	TRBJ2-7	SVGDGAYEQY
TRBV30	TRBJ2-7	AWSARGFQGIGGEQY
TRBV30	TRBJ2-5	AWSLPTGAQETQY
TRBV5-4	TRBJ2-3	ASSLRTGQTDTQY
TRBV29-1	TRBJ1-1	SVVEGYTEAF
TRBV4-1	TRBJ1-2	ASSPFPGQASNYGYT
TRBV14	-	ASGRRGDYEQY
TRBV7-9	TRBJ1-6	ASSQPGAGNSPLH
TRBV13	TRBJ2-7	ASSGPRTKRGQY
TRBV20-1	TRBJ2-1	SAITRGEQF
TRBV5-1	TRBJ1-4	ASSSIGGATNEKLF
TRBV29-1	TRBJ2-7	SVEARDSYEQY
TRBV23-1	TRBJ1-2	ASSHKRLYGYT
TRBV29-1	TRBJ2-1	SVRQGPMPYNEQF
TRBV27	TRBJ2-1	ASSSGAGGPANEQF
TRBV5-1	TRBJ1-1	ASSPGQNTEAF
TRBV30	TRBJ1-4	AWSRTTNEKLF
TRBV27	TRBJ1-2	ASSPRRGGYGYT
TRBV30	TRBJ2-7	AWSVWVGNHEQY
TRBV6-5	TRBJ1-5	ASSAGQGSNQPQH
TRBV27	TRBJ1-6	ASSSGGSYNSPLH
TRBV29-1	TRBJ1-4	SVELEGGLTEKLF
TRBV7-3	TRBJ2-2	ASSKYTGTANTGELF
TRBV5-1	TRBJ2-1	ASSLAHVGEQF
TRBV2	TRBJ1-1	ASKDNRNTEAF
TRBV5-1	TRBJ1-2	ASSLGQGAYVGYT
TRBV4-2	TRBJ1-5	ASSQEPGVWNQPQH
TRBV23-1	TRBJ2-6	ASSQSGPRLGANVLT
TRBV27	TRBJ2-3	ASSLVVRDTQY
TRBV2	TRBJ1-3	ASRAVRGVSPAIY
TRBV2	TRBJ2-7	ASSQDRGFYEQY
TRBV5-1	TRBJ2-3	ASSLDLKGDTQY
TRBV2	TRBJ2-6	ASNKDPYSGANVLT
TRBV29-1	TRBJ2-3	SVSKGQGFVGGTQY
TRBV6-1	TRBJ2-5	ASRQETQY
TRBV7-9	TRBJ2-3	ASRPSGLAGGPGGDTQY
TRBV4-2	TRBJ1-2	ASSQGGGYGYT
TRBV6-5	TRBJ1-1	ASSNHRDSTEAF
TRBV2	TRBJ2-5	ASSVGTDQETQY
TRBV7-8	TRBJ1-2	ASSLGATYGYT
TRBV21-1	TRBJ2-7	ASSIWTGPSRDEQY
TRBV14	TRBJ1-2	ASSQDLGGSGYT